Each of the 19 T cell receptor beta chains below was sequenced from the same sample in a study of beta chain features in type 1 diabetes. General study results and limits: Shortening that was moderate but significant affected the TCRB CDR3s of Type 1 diabetes patients in all four CD4+ subsets.

For these TCRs, the target antigens are not known. Expressed TCRB transcripts got sequenced, as all isolated RNA was reverse transcribed. Clones were read by immunoSEQ multiplex PCR, and TCRdb kept only the in-frame ones, dropping some. The table lists about 700,000 clones, roughly 13% of them singletons. The sequenced sample consisted of naive CD4+ T cells from blood. Receptor source: a man between 18 and 35 years old with type 1 diabetes.

This clone was observed once. V is TRBV5-4 and J is TRBJ2-6; tentatively, D is TRBD1 (6 bases). V lost 0 bases and J lost 0, with 13 bases in between. The germline CDR1 and CDR2 sequences are SGHNT and YYREEE (reference sequence). The CDR3 is made up of 18 amino acids. In DNA, the CDR3 is TGTGCCAGCAGCTTGGTAGGGGGTACCCTCTCTGGGGCCAACGTCCTGACTTTC. It codes for CASSLVGGTLSGANVLTF.

This rearrangement joins TRBV10-3 to TRBJ1-1; D is possibly TRBD1 (6 bases). V was shortened by 4 bases and J by 1 base, with 22 bases between the two germline ends. Germline V gene sequence: CDR1 ENHRY, CDR2 SYGVKD. The CDR3 extends over 18 amino acids. CDR3 sequence: CAISALIPVGGRNTEAFF. The DNA of the CDR3 is TGTGCCATCAGTGCGCTAATCCCTGTAGGGGGGAGGAACACTGAAGCTTTCTTT.

In this sample, this clone turned up a few times. The gene calls are TRBV7-9 and TRBJ1-1, with D unresolved. This CDR3 contains 16 residues. CDR1 is SEHNR and CDR2 is FQNEAQ in the germline V gene (reference sequence). Between the trimmed V and J ends, which lost 1 base and 1 base, there was a span of 13 bases. The CDR3 loop is CASSLEGWERNTEAFF. CDR3 nucleotide sequence: TGTGCCAGCAGCTTAGAGGGCTGGGAGAGGAACACTGAAGCTTTCTTT.

This clone was counted a few times. This chain uses TRBV7-6 with TRBJ1-6, with D tentatively TRBD1 (5 bases). This CDR3 region has 16 residues. Trimming cost V 1 base and J 2 bases, with 9 bases left between them. Germline-derived CDR1 and CDR2 are SGHVS and FNYEAQ. The CDR3 protein is CASSLDGAAYNSPLHF. DNA for the CDR3: TGTGCCAGCAGCTTAGACGGGGCAGCCTATAATTCACCCCTCCACTTT.

V usage is TRBV6-5 and J usage is TRBJ1-1; 10 nucleotides agree with TRBD1. Per the germline V gene, CDR1 is MNHEY and CDR2 is SVGAGI. V lost 2 bases, J lost 7 bases, and 10 bases stayed unmatched. The CDR3 totals 16 residues. This CDR3 is CASSYAPATGGYEAFF. The CDR3 DNA follows: TGTGCCAGCAGTTACGCCCCCGCGACAGGGGGCTATGAAGCTTTCTTT.

Of note for this clone: Other DNA sequences in the same sample also yield this CDR3. V usage is TRBV30 and J usage is TRBJ2-1; D uncertain. There are 11 residues in the CDR3. The germline V and J ends were trimmed by 2 bases and 4 bases, with 3 bases remaining between them. Germline assignment: CDR1 GTSNPN and CDR2 SVGIG (reference sequence). The CDR3 sequence: CAWSFYNEQFF. For the CDR3, the DNA is TGTGCCTGGAGTTTTTACAATGAGCAGTTCTTC.

This clone was counted between two and nine times. V usage is TRBV7-2 and J usage is TRBJ1-2; weak D call: TRBD1 (5 bases). Trimming removed 5 bases from V and 14 bases from J, with 24 bases in between. The CDR3 contains 14 residues. Germline V lookup: CDR1 SGHTA, CDR2 FQGNSA. CDR3 sequence: CASSPPGRGTSGTF. CDR3 nucleotides: TGTGCCAGCAGCCCCCCCGGGCGGGGGACCTCGGGAACCTTC.

Points on this clone: Additional DNA sequences in this sample encode the identical CDR3. The chain uses TRBV30 and TRBJ1-3; possibly TRBD1 for D (5 bases). V lost 2 bases and J lost 2, with 7 bases in between. This CDR3 has 13 residues. Germline CDR1 GTSNPN, CDR2 SVGIG (reference sequence). Written as DNA, the CDR3 is TGTGCCTGGAGTTCGGGACCTGGAAACACCATATATTTT. Translated: CAWSSGPGNTIYF.

J is TRBJ1-2 and V is TRBV15; D not certain. From germline, CDR1 is LNHNV and CDR2 YYDKDF (reference sequence). Trimming cost V 3 bases and J 4 bases, with 12 bases left between them. The CDR3 sequence is 14 residues long. The CDR3 here is CATSSVDPAYGYTF. In DNA, the CDR3 is TGTGCCACCAGCAGTGTTGATCCAGCCTATGGCTACACCTTC.

The V and J genes are TRBV30 and TRBJ1-6; D unresolved. Germline V gene sequence: CDR1 GTSNPN, CDR2 SVGIG (reference sequence). The germline V and J ends were trimmed by 5 bases and 0 bases, with 8 bases remaining between them. This CDR3 region has 14 residues. This CDR3 is CAWGIGSYNSPLHF. The CDR3 DNA reads as TGTGCCTGGGGAATTGGCTCCTATAATTCACCCCTCCACTTT.

This clone has a handful of counts. This rearrangement joins TRBV5-1 to TRBJ1-1; maybe TRBD1 (6 bases). CDR3 length: 15 residues. In germline, CDR1 is SGHRS, CDR2 YFSETQ. V was shortened by 0 bases and J by 1 base, with 10 bases between the two germline ends. This CDR3 is CASSLGPQGNTEAFF. CDR3 DNA: TGCGCCAGCAGCTTGGGGCCACAGGGGAACACTGAAGCTTTCTTT. The full variable domain, in which reference TRBV5-1 and TRBJ1-1 provide the parts outside the CDR3, is KAGVTQTPRYLIKTRGQQVTLSCSPISGHRSVSWYQQTPGQGLQFLFEYFSETQRNKGNFPGRFSGRQFSNSRSEMNVSTLELGDSALYLCASSLGPQGNTEAFFGQGTRLTVV.

This clone was observed a few times. One end of the junction is discordant with germline, which a read error may explain. This chain connects TRBV28 to TRBJ2-6; D not certain. The germline gives CDR1 MDHEN, CDR2 SYDVKM. The CDR3 extends over 14 amino acids. Here the CDR3 reads CASRFGSGANVLTF. CDR3 coding DNA: TGTGCCAGCCGTTTTGGGTCTGGGGCCAACGTCCTGACTTTC.

This clone was seen a few times. This chain joins TRBV7-3 and TRBJ2-5; 9 bases line up with TRBD1. Germline V lookup: CDR1 SGHTA, CDR2 FQGTGA. J lost 0 bases, V lost 2 bases, and 1 base had no gene match. CDR3 length: 15 residues. The CDR3 DNA sequence: TGTGCCAGCAGCTTAGGGGACAGGGACCAAGAGACCCAGTACTTC. Amino acid sequence: CASSLGDRDQETQYF.

There are a few counts of this clone. The chain joins TRBV20-1 to TRBJ2-7, with D unresolved. CDR1 and CDR2 from the germline V gene are DFQATT and SNEGSKA (reference sequence). Trimming shortened V by 6 bases and J by 0 bases, and 6 bases separated the two germline ends. The CDR3 is 11 residues long. CDR3 in amino acids: CSAVTSYEQYF. The CDR3 nucleotides read TGCAGTGCAGTCACCTCCTACGAGCAGTACTTC.

This clone has a handful of counts. The genes are TRBV2 and TRBJ1-2, with D possibly matching TRBD1 (6 bases). The germline gives CDR1 SNHLY, CDR2 FYNNEI. This CDR3 has 13 residues. V shed 6 bases and J shed 7 bases, with 15 bases lying between them. The CDR3 DNA reads as TGTGCCAGCAGGGTTAACAGGGAGGGTGGCTACACCTTC. It is translated as CASRVNREGGYTF.

The table lists this clone with a few counts. The chain employs TRBV5-1 and TRBJ1-1; the D is unclear. Germline assignment: CDR1 SGHRS and CDR2 YFSETQ. The CDR3 runs 13 residues. V was shortened by 7 bases and J by 1 base, with 11 bases between the two germline ends. DNA of the CDR3: TGCGCCAGCGGGCCTCAGGAGAACACTGAAGCTTTCTTT. It is translated as CASGPQENTEAFF.

The rearrangement joins TRBV30 to TRBJ2-1, with TRBD2 as a possible D gene (6 bases). Germline loops: CDR1 GTSNPN, CDR2 SVGIG (reference sequence). This CDR3 spans 15 amino acids. V dropped 1 base and J dropped 7 bases, with 17 bases sitting between them. CDR3 sequence (DNA): TGTGCCTGGAGTGGCAAGTTGGCGGGGCAAAATGAGCAGTTCTTC. This encodes CAWSGKLAGQNEQFF.

The genes are TRBV27 and TRBJ1-5; unclear D gene. Trimming took off 7 bases at V and 9 bases at J, with 16 bases between the two ends. Germline values: CDR1 MNHEY, CDR2 SMNVEV (reference sequence). This CDR3 has 13 amino acids. The CDR3 loop reads CASTTGPGRPQHF. CDR3 coding DNA: TGTGCCAGCACCACCGGACCAGGACGGCCCCAGCATTTT.

The gene calls are TRBV27 and TRBJ2-7; 8 bases match TRBD1. After removal of 6 bases from V and 2 bases from J, the junction contained 6 bases not matched to a gene. CDR1 is MNHEY and CDR2 is SMNVEV in the germline V gene (reference sequence). The CDR3 is 14 amino acids. The CDR3 protein is CASSLRGQAYEQYF. Here the CDR3 DNA reads TGTGCCAGCAGCCTCAGGGGGCAAGCCTACGAGCAGTACTTC.